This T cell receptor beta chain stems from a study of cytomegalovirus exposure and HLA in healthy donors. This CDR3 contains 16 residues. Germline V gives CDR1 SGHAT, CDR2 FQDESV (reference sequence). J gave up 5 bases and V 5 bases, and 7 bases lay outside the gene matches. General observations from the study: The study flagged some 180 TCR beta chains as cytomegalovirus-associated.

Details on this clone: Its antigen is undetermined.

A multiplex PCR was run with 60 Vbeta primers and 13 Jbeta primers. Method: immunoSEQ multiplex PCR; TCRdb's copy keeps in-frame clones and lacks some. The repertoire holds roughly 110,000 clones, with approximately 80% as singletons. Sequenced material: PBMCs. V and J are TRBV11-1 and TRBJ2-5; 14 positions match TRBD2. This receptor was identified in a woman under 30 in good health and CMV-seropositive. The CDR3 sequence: CASSRHGTSGSETQYF. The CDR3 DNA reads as TGTGCCAGCAGCAGACACGGGACTAGCGGGAGTGAGACCCAGTACTTC.